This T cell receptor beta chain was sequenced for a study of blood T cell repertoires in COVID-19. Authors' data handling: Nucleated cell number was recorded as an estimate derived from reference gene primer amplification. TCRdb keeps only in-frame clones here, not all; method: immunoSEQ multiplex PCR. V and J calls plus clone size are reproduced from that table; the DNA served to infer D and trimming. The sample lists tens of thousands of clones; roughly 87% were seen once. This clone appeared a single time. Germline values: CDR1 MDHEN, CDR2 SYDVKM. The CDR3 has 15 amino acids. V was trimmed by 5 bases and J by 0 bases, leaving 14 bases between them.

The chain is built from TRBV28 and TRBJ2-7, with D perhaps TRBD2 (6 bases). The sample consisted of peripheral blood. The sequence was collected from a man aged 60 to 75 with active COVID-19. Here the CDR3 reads CASSPSGLTSYEQYF. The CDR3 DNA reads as TGTGCCAGCAGTCCCTCGGGACTGACCTCCTACGAGCAGTACTTC.